Listed below are T cell receptor beta chains from one sample, sequenced in a study of early T cells in non-severe SARS-CoV-2 infection. MiXCR, applied by TCRdb to the 5' RACE reads, yields one record per CDR3 protein. Of 90,000 to 100,000 distinct CDR3 sequences listed, over 10% are singletons. Sequenced material: whole blood. These receptors were collected from an adult who was a healthcare worker with PCR-confirmed SARS-CoV-2 infection or an uninfected control (not recorded which). The CDR3 runs from the conserved cysteine through the conserved F or W. Only some rows state a clone size, as once, few, many or a class for expanded clones.

J: TRBJ2-3
size: few
V: TRBV7-8
CDR3: CASSLGFQTGQRRTDTQYF

J: TRBJ1-2
size: few
V: TRBV28
CDR3: CASVGNYGYTF

J: TRBJ2-1
size: few
V: TRBV11-3
CDR3: CASSLGSSGSYNEQFF

J: TRBJ2-7
size: NA
V: TRBV20-1
CDR3: CSARGMRQGASYEQYF

J: TRBJ2-5
size: few
V: TRBV12-3/TRBV12-4
CDR3: CASSGDRGGFETQYF

J: TRBJ2-1
size: many
V: TRBV11-2
CDR3: CASSNPGQDYNEQFF

J: TRBJ1-1
size: NA
V: TRBV12-3/TRBV12-4
CDR3: CASRQGGMNTEAFF

J: TRBJ2-7
size: NA
V: TRBV20-1
CDR3: CSASDDRGFPLYEQYF

J: TRBJ2-1
size: few
V: TRBV29-1
CDR3: CSVETSGGALEQFF

J: TRBJ2-3
size: NA
V: TRBV5-3
CDR3: CARSLQRGGRWWSTDTQYF

J: TRBJ2-1
size: many
V: TRBV28
CDR3: CASMVQGRGNEQFF

J: TRBJ2-1
size: few
V: TRBV20-1
CDR3: CSALDRGAINEQFF

J: TRBJ2-7
size: NA
V: TRBV7-8
CDR3: CASSLELHPGYEQYF

J: TRBJ2-4
size: NA
V: TRBV29-1
CDR3: CSVETDRDDIQYF

J: TRBJ1-2
size: many
V: TRBV7-2
CDR3: CASSLWDEGYTF